The sequence of this T cell receptor beta chain was determined in a study of molecular identifiers for immune sequencing clone quantification. Overall study results and limits: Clonotypes surpassing 20 RNA copies contained over 98% of effector molecules, versus under 1% in naive cells.

The CDR3 has 15 residues. The germline V gene encodes CDR1 SGHTA and CDR2 FQGNSA. V was shortened by 8 bases and J by 4 bases, with 20 bases between the two germline ends. About this clonotype: The antigen is not known.

With listed TCR primers and previously described methods, bulk TCR libraries were prepared. MiXCR was run by TCRdb on the PCR reads, yielding one entry per CDR3 protein. The data show 300,000 to 400,000 distinct CDR3 sequences, over 20% seen once. J is TRBJ1-1 and V is TRBV7-2; the D gene is possibly TRBD1 (6 bases). Sequenced material: naive CD8+ T cells from blood, with Jurkat cell RNA spiked in. Specified subset: FACS-sorted CD8+CD4-CCR7+CD45RA+ naive T cells. The sequence came from a human donor in good health. Some libraries in this study had Jurkat cell RNA spiked in. In nucleotides, the CDR3 is TGTGCCAGCGGCCCCCGGACGGGGGGCGGCACTGAAGCTTTCTTT. This sequence encodes CASGPRTGGGTEAFF.